The sequence of this T cell receptor beta chain was determined in a study of blood T cell repertoires in COVID-19 (dated by TCRdb to 2018 to 2021). For context, the study as a whole: Samples from collaborators originated in the United States, Italy and Spain and spanned both the acute and convalescent phases of COVID-19. The prospective study material was composed of cDNA or gDNA derived from T cells, B-cell-depleted T cells, or PBMCs. Deeply sampled blood TCRbeta repertoires from subjects exposed to, actively infected with, or recovered from COVID-19 were included in the dataset. The repertoires were made available in a free public database intended to serve as a resource for research on the immune response to SARS-CoV-2. The samples were drawn from the first 160 participants of the ongoing ImmuneRACE study and from roughly 1,300 subjects provided by 6 global collaborators. The sample metadata nearly always contained a de-identified subject ID, COVID-19 status, age in years and sex. Where available, HLA class I and class II types were obtained from metadata supplied by the sample provider rather than from assay-based typing. Overall study outcomes, separate from this receptor: The amount of clinical and demographic metadata varied by source and participant and was provided uncurated.

As to this clone: Its antigen remains unidentified. Base qualities are not recorded, but no much larger clone differs from it by a single base.

Each collaborating institution followed its own protocols to collect whole blood in K2EDTA tubes. For TCRbeta analysis, collaborators shipped samples in one of three forms: frozen whole blood, isolated PBMCs, or DNA extracted from either of those sample types. TCRbeta CDR3 regions were amplified from genomic DNA using the immunoSEQ Assay, a bias-controlled multiplex PCR. On the authors' methods: The number of nucleated cells in each sample was estimated from the amplification of reference gene primers within the assay. To quantify the absolute abundance of each unique TCRbeta CDR3 rearrangement, sequence reads were collapsed and filtered. For each sample, productive Simpson clonality was calculated as the square root of Simpson's diversity index across productive rearrangements. TCRdb holds this immuneACCESS table with in-frame rearrangements only. Some clones are missing; in checked studies, unresolved V genes explain under half, and the rest has no known cause. V, J and clone size reflect that table, while D and trimming were determined from the DNA. The sample contains tens of thousands of clones, 90% to 95% of them found a single time. The ten largest clonotypes hold about 3.1% of the sample.

The germline V gene provides CDR1 MNHEY and CDR2 SVGAGI. V is trimmed back by 9 bases and J by 4 bases, and the junction contains 13 bases that no gene match accounts for. The CDR3 runs 15 amino acids, cysteine and phenylalanine included. The retained sequence is limited to the CDR3, 45 bases, with the frame set at the first base. What was sequenced was peripheral blood. The chain uses TRBV6-5 and TRBJ2-5, and 8 junctional nucleotides match TRBD1. This sequence originates from a human donor in a cohort sampled during active COVID-19. The CDR3 reads CASQIRTGRRETQYF. Read as DNA, the sequence is TGTGCCAGTCAAATTCGGACAGGGAGGCGAGAGACCCAGTACTTC.